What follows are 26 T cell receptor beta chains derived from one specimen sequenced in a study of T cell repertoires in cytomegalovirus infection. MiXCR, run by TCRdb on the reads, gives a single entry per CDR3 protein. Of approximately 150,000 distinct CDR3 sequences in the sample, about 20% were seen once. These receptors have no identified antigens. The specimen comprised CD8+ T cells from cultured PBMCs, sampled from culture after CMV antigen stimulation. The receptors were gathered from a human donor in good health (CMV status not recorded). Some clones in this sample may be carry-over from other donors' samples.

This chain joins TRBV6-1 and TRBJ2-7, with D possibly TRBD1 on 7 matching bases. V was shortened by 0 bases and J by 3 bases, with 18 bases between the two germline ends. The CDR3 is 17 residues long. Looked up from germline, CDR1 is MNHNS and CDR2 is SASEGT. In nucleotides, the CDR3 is TGTGCCAGCAGTGAAGCCGTTGAGGCAGGGGGGAGCTACGAGCAGTACTTC. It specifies CASSEAVEAGGSYEQYF.

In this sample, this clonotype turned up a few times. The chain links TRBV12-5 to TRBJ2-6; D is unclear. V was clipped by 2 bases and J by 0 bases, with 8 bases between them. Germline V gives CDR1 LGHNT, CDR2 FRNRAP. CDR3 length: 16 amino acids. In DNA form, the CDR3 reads TGTGCTAGTGGTTTGCACATATCCTCTGGGGCCAACGTCCTGACTTTC. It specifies CASGLHISSGANVLTF.

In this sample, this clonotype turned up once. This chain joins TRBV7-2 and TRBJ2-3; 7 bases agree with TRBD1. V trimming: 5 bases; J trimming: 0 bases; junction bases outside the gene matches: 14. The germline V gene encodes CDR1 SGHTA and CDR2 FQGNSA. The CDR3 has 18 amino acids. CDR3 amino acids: CASSKPGTVTLSTDTQYF. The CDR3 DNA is TGTGCCAGCAGCAAACCCGGGACAGTGACCCTTAGCACAGATACGCAGTATTTT.

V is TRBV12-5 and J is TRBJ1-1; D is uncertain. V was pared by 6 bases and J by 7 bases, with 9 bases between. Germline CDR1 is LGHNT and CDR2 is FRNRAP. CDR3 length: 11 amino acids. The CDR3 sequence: CASGQPSEAFF. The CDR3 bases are TGTGCTAGTGGCCAGCCCAGTGAAGCTTTCTTT.

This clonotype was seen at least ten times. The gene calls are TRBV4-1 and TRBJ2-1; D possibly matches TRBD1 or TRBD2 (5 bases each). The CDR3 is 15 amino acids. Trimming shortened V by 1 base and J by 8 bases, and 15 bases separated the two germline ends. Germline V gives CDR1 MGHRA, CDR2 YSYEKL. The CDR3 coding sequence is TGCGCCAGCAGCCAAGCCTACAGTAGAGGGGATGAGCAGTTCTTC. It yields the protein CASSQAYSRGDEQFF.

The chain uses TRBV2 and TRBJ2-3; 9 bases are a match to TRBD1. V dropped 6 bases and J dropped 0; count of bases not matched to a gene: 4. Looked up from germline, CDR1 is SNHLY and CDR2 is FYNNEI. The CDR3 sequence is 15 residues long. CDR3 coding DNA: TGTGCCAGCAGGGTGGACAGGGGAAGCACAGATACGCAGTATTTT. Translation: CASRVDRGSTDTQYF.

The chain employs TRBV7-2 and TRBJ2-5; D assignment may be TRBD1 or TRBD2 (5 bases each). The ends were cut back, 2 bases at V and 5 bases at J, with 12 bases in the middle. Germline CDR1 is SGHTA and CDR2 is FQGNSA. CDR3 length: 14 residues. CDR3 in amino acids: CASSLYLEGETQYF. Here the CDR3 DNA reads TGTGCCAGCAGCTTATACCTTGAGGGGGAGACCCAGTACTTC.

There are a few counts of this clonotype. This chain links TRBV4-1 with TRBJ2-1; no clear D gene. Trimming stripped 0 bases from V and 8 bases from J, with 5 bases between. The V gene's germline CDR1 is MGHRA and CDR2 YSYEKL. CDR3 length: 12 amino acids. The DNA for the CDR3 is TGCGCCAGCAGCCAAGATGTCCATGAGCAGTTCTTC. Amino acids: CASSQDVHEQFF.

This CDR3 reads CASSVGQGMDGYTF. The DNA of the CDR3 is TGTGCCAGCAGCGTGGGACAGGGAATGGATGGCTACACCTTC. V and J are TRBV7-9 and TRBJ1-2; 9 bases fit TRBD1. Losses at the gene ends were 5 bases for V and 6 bases for J; bases not matched to a gene: 7. The CDR3 has 14 amino acids. Germline CDR1 reads SEHNR; CDR2 reads FQNEAQ (reference sequence).

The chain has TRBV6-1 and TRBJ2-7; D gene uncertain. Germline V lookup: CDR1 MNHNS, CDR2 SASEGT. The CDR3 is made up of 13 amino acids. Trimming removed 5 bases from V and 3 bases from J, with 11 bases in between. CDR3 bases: TGTGCCAGCAGTTTTCTAGGCTTCTACGAGCAGTACTTC. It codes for CASSFLGFYEQYF.

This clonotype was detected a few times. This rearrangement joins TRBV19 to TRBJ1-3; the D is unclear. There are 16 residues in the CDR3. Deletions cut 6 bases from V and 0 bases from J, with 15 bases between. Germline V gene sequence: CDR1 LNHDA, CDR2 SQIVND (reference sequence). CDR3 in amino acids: CASRAGLRSSGNTIYF. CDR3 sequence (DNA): TGTGCCAGTAGGGCAGGCCTCCGTAGCTCTGGAAACACCATATATTTT.

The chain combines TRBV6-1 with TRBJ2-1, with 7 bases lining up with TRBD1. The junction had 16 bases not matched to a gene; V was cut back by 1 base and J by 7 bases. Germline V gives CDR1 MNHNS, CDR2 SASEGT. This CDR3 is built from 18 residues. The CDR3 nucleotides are TGTGCCAGCAGTGAAGTGTCGAGGGGGCAGGGCTTGGGAAATGAGCAGTTCTTC. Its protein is CASSEVSRGQGLGNEQFF.

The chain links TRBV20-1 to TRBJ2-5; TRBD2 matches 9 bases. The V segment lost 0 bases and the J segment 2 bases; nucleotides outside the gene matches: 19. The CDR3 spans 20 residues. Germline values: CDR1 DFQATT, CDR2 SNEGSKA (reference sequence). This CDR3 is CSARDGLFMTSGRVQETQYF. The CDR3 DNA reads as TGCAGTGCTAGAGATGGACTATTCATGACTAGCGGAAGGGTTCAAGAGACCCAGTACTTC.

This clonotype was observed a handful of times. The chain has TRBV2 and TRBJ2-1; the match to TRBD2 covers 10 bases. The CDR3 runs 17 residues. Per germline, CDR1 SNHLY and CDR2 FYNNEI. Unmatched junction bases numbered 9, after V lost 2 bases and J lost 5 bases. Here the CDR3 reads CASSELRGLAGDNEQFF. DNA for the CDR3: TGTGCCAGCAGTGAACTTCGGGGTCTAGCGGGGGACAATGAGCAGTTCTTC.

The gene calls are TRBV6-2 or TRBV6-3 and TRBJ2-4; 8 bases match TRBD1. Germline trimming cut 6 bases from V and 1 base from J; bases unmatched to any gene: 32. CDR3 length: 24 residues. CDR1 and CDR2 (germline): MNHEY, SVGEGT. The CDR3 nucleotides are TGTGCCAGCAGAGGCCCGGGACAGGCGTTAGGTTTGGTGGGTGACTGGGTCGCCAAAAACATTCAGTACTTC. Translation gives CASRGPGQALGLVGDWVAKNIQYF.

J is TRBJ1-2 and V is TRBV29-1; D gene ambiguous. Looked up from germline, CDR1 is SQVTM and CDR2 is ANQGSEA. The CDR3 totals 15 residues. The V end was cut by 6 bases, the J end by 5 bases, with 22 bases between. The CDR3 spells CSVGIPPDRIYGYTF. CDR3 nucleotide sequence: TGCAGCGTAGGGATCCCGCCGGATAGGATTTATGGCTACACCTTC.

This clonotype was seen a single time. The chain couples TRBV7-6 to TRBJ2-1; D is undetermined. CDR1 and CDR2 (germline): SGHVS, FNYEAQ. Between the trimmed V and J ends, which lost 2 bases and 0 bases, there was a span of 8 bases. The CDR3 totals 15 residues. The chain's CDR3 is CASSLRVDSYNEQFF. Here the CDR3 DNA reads TGTGCCAGCAGCTTAAGGGTGGACTCCTACAATGAGCAGTTCTTC.

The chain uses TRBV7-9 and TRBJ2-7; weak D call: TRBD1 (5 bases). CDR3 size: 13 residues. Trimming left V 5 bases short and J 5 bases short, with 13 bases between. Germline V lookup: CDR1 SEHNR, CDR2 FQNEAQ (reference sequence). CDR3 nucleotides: TGTGCCAGCAGCCCCTCAGACAGTCACGAGCAGTACTTC. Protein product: CASSPSDSHEQYF.

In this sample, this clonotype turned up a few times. This CDR3 reads CASSEYRLSTDTQYF. CDR3 bases: TGTGCCAGCAGTGAATACAGACTGAGCACAGATACGCAGTATTTT. V and J are TRBV6-1 and TRBJ2-3; D not certain. The CDR3 consists of 15 residues. Trimming shortened V by 2 bases and J by 0 bases, and 9 bases separated the two germline ends. Germline V lookup: CDR1 MNHNS, CDR2 SASEGT.

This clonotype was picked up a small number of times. Here the CDR3 reads CASSSGRANTGELFF. The CDR3 DNA reads TGTGCCAGCAGTTCGGGACGGGCGAACACCGGGGAGCTGTTTTTT. This chain joins TRBV28 and TRBJ2-2; TRBD1 or TRBD2 may be the D gene (5 bases each). Germline values: CDR1 MDHEN, CDR2 SYDVKM. CDR3 length equals 15 residues. Between the trimmed V and J ends, which lost 4 bases and 0 bases, there was a span of 9 bases.

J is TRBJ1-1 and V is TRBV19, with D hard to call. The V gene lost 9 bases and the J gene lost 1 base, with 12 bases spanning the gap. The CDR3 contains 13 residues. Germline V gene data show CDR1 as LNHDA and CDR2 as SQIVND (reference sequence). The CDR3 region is CASFLKGNTEAFF. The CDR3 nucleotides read TGTGCCAGCTTCCTTAAAGGGAACACTGAAGCTTTCTTT.

The CDR3 DNA sequence: TGTGCCAGCAGCCAAGATCAGGGGGCCTTTTACACCTTC. Translated, it gives CASSQDQGAFYTF. This chain connects TRBV4-2 to TRBJ1-2; 8 nucleotides match TRBD1. Trimming at V came to 0 bases and at J to 11 bases, leaving 5 bases not matched to a gene. Germline V gene lookup returns CDR1 LGHNA and CDR2 YNFKEQ. The CDR3 has 13 amino acids.

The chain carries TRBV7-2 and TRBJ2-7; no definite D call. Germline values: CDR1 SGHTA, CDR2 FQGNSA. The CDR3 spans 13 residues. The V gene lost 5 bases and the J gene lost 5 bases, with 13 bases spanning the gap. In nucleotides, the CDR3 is TGTGCCAGCAGCCTAGGGCGTCTGGACGAGCAGTACTTC. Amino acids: CASSLGRLDEQYF.

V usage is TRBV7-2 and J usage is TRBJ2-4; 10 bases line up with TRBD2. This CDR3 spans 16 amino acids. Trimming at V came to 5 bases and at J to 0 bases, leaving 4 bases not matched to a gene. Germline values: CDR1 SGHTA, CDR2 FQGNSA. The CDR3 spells CASSGLAELAKNIQYF. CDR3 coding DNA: TGTGCCAGCAGCGGACTAGCGGAACTAGCCAAAAACATTCAGTACTTC. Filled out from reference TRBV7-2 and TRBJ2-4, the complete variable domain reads GAGVSQSPSNKVTEKGKDVELRCDPISGHTALYWYRQSLGQGLEFLIYFQGNSAPDKSGLPSDRFSAERTGGSVSTLTIQRTQQEDSAVYLCASSGLAELAKNIQYFGAGTRLSVL.

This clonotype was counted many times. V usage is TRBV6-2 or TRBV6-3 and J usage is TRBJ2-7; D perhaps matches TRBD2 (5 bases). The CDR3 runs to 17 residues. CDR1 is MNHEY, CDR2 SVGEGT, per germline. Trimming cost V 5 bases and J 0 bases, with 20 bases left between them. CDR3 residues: CASSPNLLELSSYEQYF. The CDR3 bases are TGTGCCAGCAGTCCTAACCTACTAGAACTTAGCTCCTACGAGCAGTACTTC.

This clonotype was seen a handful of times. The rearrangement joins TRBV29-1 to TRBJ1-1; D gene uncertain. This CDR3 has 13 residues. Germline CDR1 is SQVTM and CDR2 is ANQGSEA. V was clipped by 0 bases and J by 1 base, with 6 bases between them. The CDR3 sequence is CSVEDAWNTEAFF. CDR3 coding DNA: TGCAGCGTTGAAGATGCGTGGAACACTGAAGCTTTCTTT.